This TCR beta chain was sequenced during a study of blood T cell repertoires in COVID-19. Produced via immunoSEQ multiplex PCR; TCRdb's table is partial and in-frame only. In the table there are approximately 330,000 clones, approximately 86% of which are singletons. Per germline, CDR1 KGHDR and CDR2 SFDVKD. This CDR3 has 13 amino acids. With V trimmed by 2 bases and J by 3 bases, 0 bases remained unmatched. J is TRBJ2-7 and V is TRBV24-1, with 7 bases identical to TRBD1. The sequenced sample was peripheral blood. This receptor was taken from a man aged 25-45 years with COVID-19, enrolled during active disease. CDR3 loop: CATSDWDSYEQYF. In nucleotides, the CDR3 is TGTGCCACCAGTGATTGGGACAGCTACGAGCAGTACTTC.